The source of this T cell receptor beta chain is a study of blood T cells in healthy people across ages. Whole-study findings and limits: Diversity was higher, and naive CD4+ cells more numerous, in long-lived donors than in aged donors. TCR beta diversity, measured per million T cells, fell in a roughly linear way with age.

Concerning this clonotype itself: As yet, its antigen is unknown. An end of the junction does not agree with germline; a read error may underlie this.

Through a sample-barcoded 5' primer and a J-beta primer mix, a second PCR was run for 7 to 11 cycles. Every molecule of cDNA carried a tag from a template-switch adaptor with 12 random nucleotides. All samples gave at least 2.5 million CDR3-containing paired-end reads. TCRdb re-called the 5' RACE reads with MiXCR, one entry per CDR3 protein. The sample records under 750,000 distinct CDR3 sequences, 40% to 55% being singletons. Germline values: CDR1 SGHTA, CDR2 FQGNSA. This CDR3 contains 16 residues. The chain couples TRBV7-2 to TRBJ2-1; the match to TRBD2 covers 11 bases. The sample consisted of blood. The sequence was obtained from a man older than 75 in good health. CDR3 protein: CVSSPRTSGRTNEQFF. In DNA, the CDR3 is TGTGTCAGCAGCCCCCGGACTAGCGGGCGGACGAATGAGCAGTTCTTC. The variable domain in full, completed from reference TRBV7-2 and TRBJ2-1, reads GAGVSQSPSNKVTEKGKDVELRCDPISGHTALYWYRQSLGQGLEFLIYFQGNSAPDKSGLPSDRFSAERTGGSVSTLTIQRTQQEDSAVYLCVSSPRTSGRTNEQFFGPGTRLTVL.